These 23 T cell receptor beta chains were sequenced from one sample in a study of blood T cell repertoires in COVID-19 (TCRdb year 2020). Library construction relied on the immunoSEQ multiplex PCR assay. TCRdb took this table from immuneACCESS and kept in-frame rearrangements with V and J called. Such tables lack part of the clones; where checked against another copy, unresolved V genes explain under half of the gap, and the rest is unexplained. In this sample the table shows some 90,000 clones, 80% of which occur a single time. Around 10% of the sample belongs to the ten largest clones. Sequenced sample: peripheral blood. These receptors were collected from a woman aged 70-85 years with acute or convalescent COVID-19.

Remarks on this clone: Other DNA sequences in the sample encode the same CDR3. V usage is TRBV27 and J usage is TRBJ1-2; D not resolved. The CDR3 is made up of 11 amino acids. Per germline, CDR1 MNHEY and CDR2 SMNVEV (reference sequence). V lost 5 bases and J lost 7, with 8 bases in between. The CDR3 DNA reads TGTGCCAGCAGTGCCGGGGTTGGCTACACCTTC. It is translated as CASSAGVGYTF.

The V and J genes are TRBV20-1 and TRBJ1-2, with a possible D match to TRBD1 (5 bases). This CDR3 comprises 14 residues. CDR1 DFQATT and CDR2 SNEGSKA come from the germline V gene (reference sequence). Trimming shortened V by 3 bases and J by 8 bases, and 19 bases separated the two germline ends. This chain's CDR3 is CSASPLTVKGGYTF. The CDR3 nucleotides read TGCAGTGCTAGTCCCCTGACAGTAAAGGGCGGCTACACCTTC.

The genes are TRBV5-1 and TRBJ2-3; weak D call: TRBD1 (5 bases). Trimming cost V 4 bases and J 4 bases, with 19 bases left between them. Germline CDR1 and CDR2: SGHRS and YFSETQ. The length of the CDR3 is 16 residues. The CDR3 nucleotides are TGCGCCAGCAGCCCCGGACAAATCGTTCCCTCAGATACGCAGTATTTT. Translating it yields CASSPGQIVPSDTQYF.

The rearrangement links TRBV5-1 to TRBJ2-7; TRBD1 aligns across 9 bases. J gave up 6 bases and V 4 bases, and 8 bases lay outside the gene matches. In germline, CDR1 is SGHRS, CDR2 YFSETQ. The CDR3 loop spans 14 amino acids. CDR3: CASSGGQGAGEQYF. DNA for the CDR3: TGCGCCAGCAGCGGGGGACAGGGAGCAGGCGAGCAGTACTTC.

The chain has TRBV24-1 and TRBJ2-1; 8 nucleotides align to TRBD2. The CDR3 covers 15 residues. The junction had 8 bases not matched to a gene; V was cut back by 4 bases and J by 7 bases. Germline loops: CDR1 KGHDR, CDR2 SFDVKD. CDR3: CATSEGSGRINEQFF. CDR3 coding DNA: TGTGCCACCAGTGAGGGAAGCGGGAGAATTAATGAGCAGTTCTTC.

This rearrangement joins TRBV9 to TRBJ1-6; TRBD1 matches at 8 bases. This CDR3 spans 15 amino acids. The germline V gene has CDR1 SGDLS and CDR2 YYNGEE. J gave up 3 bases and V 4 bases, and 3 bases lay outside the gene matches. The CDR3 loop is CASSTGTGYNSPLHF. The CDR3 DNA reads as TGTGCCAGCAGCACCGGGACAGGCTATAATTCACCCCTCCACTTT.

The V gene is TRBV5-4, the J gene TRBJ1-3, with unresolved D. This CDR3 region has 15 residues. In germline, CDR1 is SGHNT, CDR2 YYREEE (reference sequence). Trimming left V 2 bases short and J 0 bases short, with 9 bases between. CDR3 sequence: CASSFTGSSGNTIYF. The CDR3 DNA sequence: TGTGCCAGCAGCTTTACGGGATCCTCTGGAAACACCATATATTTT. Full variable domain (missing parts from reference TRBV5-4 and TRBJ1-3): ETGVTQSPTHLIKTRGQQVTLRCSSQSGHNTVSWYQQALGQGPQFIFQYYREEENGRGNFPPRFSGLQFPNYSSELNVNALELDDSALYLCASSFTGSSGNTIYFGEGSWLTVV.

The CDR3 DNA is TGTGCCAGCAGCTTAGGGCGGATCCTCCAAGAGACCCAGTACTTC. Translating it yields CASSLGRILQETQYF. The genes are TRBV7-2 and TRBJ2-5; unclear D gene. The CDR3 is 15 residues long. Trimming took off 1 base at V and 1 base at J, with 10 bases between the two ends. CDR1 SGHTA and CDR2 FQGNSA come from the germline V gene.

The chain recombines TRBV11-1 with TRBJ1-1; 8 nucleotides line up with TRBD1. The CDR3 consists of 15 residues. Per germline, CDR1 SGHAT and CDR2 FQDESV (reference sequence). J lost 1 base, V lost 5 bases, and 6 bases had no gene match. CDR3 in amino acids: CASSAYRGGNTEAFF. The DNA of the CDR3 is TGTGCCAGCAGCGCCTACAGGGGGGGGAACACTGAAGCTTTCTTT.

This clone was counted only a few times. V usage is TRBV19 and J usage is TRBJ1-2, with a possible D match to TRBD1 (6 bases). CDR3 length: 14 residues. V was trimmed by 6 bases and J by 4 bases, leaving 15 bases between them. The V gene's germline CDR1 is LNHDA and CDR2 SQIVND (reference sequence). The chain's CDR3 is CASRDKTGSYGYTF. The CDR3 nucleotides are TGTGCCAGTAGGGATAAGACAGGTTCCTATGGCTACACCTTC.

J is TRBJ1-5 and V is TRBV6-5, with D maybe TRBD1 (5 bases). The CDR3 contains 16 residues. With 4 bases removed from V and 5 bases from J, the gap between germline ends came to 18 bases. CDR1 is MNHEY and CDR2 is SVGAGI in the germline V gene. The CDR3 bases are TGTGCCAGCAGTTCCCTCGCGGGGCCTTCTGATCAGCCCCAGCATTTT. Translation gives CASSSLAGPSDQPQHF.

The gene calls are TRBV19 and TRBJ1-5; 9 bases are a match to TRBD1. The CDR3 runs to 17 residues. V lost 5 bases, J lost 3 bases, and 11 bases stayed unmatched. CDR1 LNHDA and CDR2 SQIVND come from the germline V gene (reference sequence). In DNA, the CDR3 is TGTGCCAGTAGTCCCATTGCGGGACAGGGCATCAATCAGCCCCAGCATTTT. This encodes CASSPIAGQGINQPQHF.

V and J are TRBV10-3 and TRBJ2-2; 10 bases are a match to TRBD1. CDR1 is ENHRY and CDR2 is SYGVKD in the germline V gene. There are 14 residues in the CDR3. The junction had 1 base not matched to a gene; V was cut back by 3 bases and J by 6 bases. The CDR3 sequence is CAISDGQGAGELFF. The CDR3 bases are TGTGCCATCAGTGATGGACAGGGGGCCGGGGAGCTGTTTTTT.

This clone showed up just a few times. V is TRBV7-9 and J is TRBJ2-1, with 7 bases fitting TRBD2. The CDR3 extends over 15 amino acids. The junction had 6 bases not matched to a gene; V was cut back by 2 bases and J by 5 bases. The germline CDR1 and CDR2 sequences are SEHNR and FQNEAQ (reference sequence). Here the CDR3 DNA reads TGTGCCAGCAGCTTATTTGCTAGCGGTGACAATGAGCAGTTCTTC. This encodes CASSLFASGDNEQFF. The full variable domain, rest sourced from reference TRBV7-9 and TRBJ2-1, is DTGVSQNPRHKITKRGQNVTFRCDPISEHNRLYWYRQTLGQGPEFLTYFQNEAQLEKSRLLSDRFSAERPKGSFSTLEIQRTEQGDSAMYLCASSLFASGDNEQFFGPGTRLTVL.

This chain links TRBV2 with TRBJ2-2, with D possibly TRBD1 on 5 matching bases. The V end was cut by 4 bases, the J end by 4 bases, with 13 bases between. The CDR3 covers 15 residues. CDR1 is SNHLY, CDR2 FYNNEI, per germline. Here the CDR3 DNA reads TGTGCCAGCAGTGGCGGCAGGGCGCGCACCGGGGAGCTGTTTTTT. Translated, it gives CASSGGRARTGELFF.

The chain uses TRBV29-1 and TRBJ1-4; TRBD1 matches 10 bases. CDR3 length: 14 residues. The germline V gene has CDR1 SQVTM and CDR2 ANQGSEA. Unmatched junction bases numbered 3, after V lost 7 bases and J lost 1 base. CDR3 region: CSARDRGTNEKLFF. In DNA, the CDR3 is TGCAGCGCCCGGGACAGGGGAACTAATGAAAAACTGTTTTTT.

J is TRBJ2-3 and V is TRBV18; tentatively, D is TRBD2 (6 bases). The germline V gene encodes CDR1 KGHSH and CDR2 LQKENI. V was shortened by 3 bases and J by 5 bases, with 12 bases between the two germline ends. This CDR3 comprises 14 residues. The CDR3 spells CASSPGTAIDTQYF. The DNA of the CDR3 is TGTGCCAGCTCACCTGGGACTGCCATAGATACGCAGTATTTT.

This clone is classed as medium-sized. The chain has TRBV7-9 and TRBJ2-1; 9 positions agree with TRBD2. CDR3 length: 15 amino acids. Germline-derived CDR1 and CDR2 are SEHNR and FQNEAQ (reference sequence). V was clipped by 7 bases and J by 7 bases; unmatched bases: 11. The CDR3 nucleotides are TGTGCCAGCACCATTTCGACTAGCGGTATGAATGAGCAGTTCTTC. Its protein is CASTISTSGMNEQFF.

The J gene is TRBJ2-3, the V gene TRBV7-2; 9 bases are shared with TRBD2. V lost 5 bases and J lost 8; bases outside the gene matches: 14. The V gene's germline CDR1 is SGHTA and CDR2 FQGNSA. The CDR3 length is 16 residues. The DNA of the CDR3 is TGTGCCAGCAGCATGAGCGGGGGGCCCTCGTCGGGTACGCAGTATTTT. It yields the protein CASSMSGGPSSGTQYF.

The CDR3 here is CASSLTGVYTGELFF. CDR3 nucleotide sequence: TGTGCCAGCAGCCTGACAGGGGTTTACACCGGGGAGCTGTTTTTT. This chain connects TRBV5-4 to TRBJ2-2; 8 bases line up with TRBD1. Germline values: CDR1 SGHNT, CDR2 YYREEE (reference sequence). V shed 4 bases, J shed 3 bases, and the junction held 5 bases outside the gene matches. CDR3 length: 15 amino acids. Variable domain in full (rest from reference TRBV5-4 and TRBJ2-2): ETGVTQSPTHLIKTRGQQVTLRCSSQSGHNTVSWYQQALGQGPQFIFQYYREEENGRGNFPPRFSGLQFPNYSSELNVNALELDDSALYLCASSLTGVYTGELFFGEGSRLTVL.

The V gene is TRBV28, the J gene TRBJ2-4; a possible D gene is TRBD1 (5 bases). Germline lookup yields CDR1 MDHEN and CDR2 SYDVKM. The CDR3 has 15 amino acids. V gave up 7 bases and J gave up 3 bases, with 16 bases separating them. For the CDR3, the DNA is TGTGCCAGCAACGAATCAGGGTTGGACAAAAACATTCAGTACTTC. This codes for CASNESGLDKNIQYF.

The rearrangement joins TRBV7-9 to TRBJ1-5, with no clear D. The CDR3 runs 13 residues. V was cut by 4 bases and J by 3 bases, with 7 bases left in between. The V gene's germline CDR1 is SEHNR and CDR2 FQNEAQ (reference sequence). CDR3 residues: CASSSGYNQPQHF. Written as DNA, the CDR3 is TGTGCCAGCAGCTCAGGTTACAATCAGCCCCAGCATTTT. Full variable domain (missing parts from reference TRBV7-9 and TRBJ1-5): DTGVSQNPRHKITKRGQNVTFRCDPISEHNRLYWYRQTLGQGPEFLTYFQNEAQLEKSRLLSDRFSAERPKGSFSTLEIQRTEQGDSAMYLCASSSGYNQPQHFGDGTRLSIL.

The sample holds one count of this clone. The chain is built from TRBV5-6 and TRBJ2-5, with 7 bases fitting TRBD2. The CDR3 sequence is 15 residues long. Germline assignment: CDR1 SGHDT and CDR2 YYEEEE. Trimming took 4 bases from V and 2 from J; bases not matched to a gene: 8. The CDR3 region has the DNA TGTGCCAGCAGCCGGAGGGCGGGGGTTCAAGAGACCCAGTACTTC. It translates to CASSRRAGVQETQYF.